One sample yielded the 3 T cell receptor beta chains listed below, sequenced in a study of T cell repertoires in cytomegalovirus infection. Each CDR3 protein gets one entry after TCRdb re-called the reads with MiXCR. The table records about 150,000 distinct CDR3 sequences, about a quarter of them present only once. The sequenced sample was PBMCs. These receptors were obtained from a human donor in good health (CMV status not recorded). Some clones in this sample may be carry-over from other donors' samples.

V gene TRBV6-6 combines with J gene TRBJ2-2; 11 nucleotides line up with TRBD2. CDR1 is MNHNY and CDR2 is SVGAGI in the germline V gene (reference sequence). This CDR3 has 16 residues. With 2 bases clipped from V and 3 bases from J, the junction kept 2 bases outside the gene matches. The CDR3 nucleotides are TGTGCCAGCAGTTACGGGACTAGCGGATACACCGGGGAGCTGTTTTTT. This translates into CASSYGTSGYTGELFF.

This clonotype was seen a few times. The genes are TRBV6-2 or TRBV6-3 and TRBJ2-1; 7 bases are shared with TRBD2. The junction had 6 bases not matched to a gene; V was cut back by 0 bases and J by 1 base. CDR1 is MNHEY and CDR2 is SVGEGT in the germline V gene. CDR3 length: 17 residues. The DNA for the CDR3 is TGTGCCAGCAGTTACTCGAGCGGGGCTGGATCCTACAATGAGCAGTTCTTC. Translation gives CASSYSSGAGSYNEQFF.

The chain employs TRBV6-2 or TRBV6-3 and TRBJ2-7; D ambiguous. Germline-derived CDR1 and CDR2 are MNHEY and SVGEGT. The V gene lost 5 bases and the J gene lost 2 bases, with 22 bases spanning the gap. This CDR3 region has 17 residues. The CDR3 loop is CASSHHTPRDRTYEQYF. The CDR3 DNA reads as TGTGCCAGCAGTCACCATACCCCCAGAGATCGGACCTACGAGCAGTACTTC.